These 10 T cell receptor beta chains were all obtained from the same sample, sequenced in a study of PD-1 blockade in classical Hodgkin lymphoma. Sequencing used immunoSEQ multiplex PCR; TCRdb keeps in-frame clones, though not all of them. The sample has roughly 2,500 clones; 65% to 90% are singletons. Each patient experienced a relapse that followed autologous stem cell transplantation, and brentuximab vedotin exposure varied. The CD4+ T cells used were purified from thawed PBMCs through magnetic negative selection. The sequencing here drew on CD4+ T cells from blood, taken at baseline. The receptors derive from a human donor with classical Hodgkin lymphoma.

The chain uses TRBV18 and TRBJ1-3; 8 bases match TRBD1. The germline gives CDR1 KGHSH, CDR2 LQKENI. The CDR3 loop spans 15 amino acids. The V gene end was trimmed by 8 bases and the J gene end by 2 bases; junction bases not matched to a gene: 8. In DNA, the CDR3 is TGTGCCAGCGCCCAGGACAGGGCGGCTGGAAACACCATATATTTT. Its translation is CASAQDRAAGNTIYF. Variable domain in full (rest from reference TRBV18 and TRBJ1-3): NAGVMQNPRHLVRRRGQEARLRCSPMKGHSHVYWYRQLPEEGLKFMVYLQKENIIDESGMPKERFSAEFPKEGPSILRIQQVVRGDSAAYFCASAQDRAAGNTIYFGEGSWLTVV.

This chain joins TRBV2 and TRBJ2-3, with TRBD2 as a possible D gene (6 bases). CDR3 length equals 16 residues. Deletions cut 4 bases from V and 4 bases from J, with 18 bases between. CDR1 and CDR2 from the germline V gene are SNHLY and FYNNEI. Written as DNA, the CDR3 is TGTGCCAGCAGTGTGCGCCCCGGGGGTACGGCAGATACGCAGTATTTT. This gives the protein CASSVRPGGTADTQYF.

The chain combines TRBV5-6 with TRBJ2-4, with D unclear. The V end was cut by 2 bases, the J end by 2 bases, with 8 bases between. This CDR3 has 14 residues. Germline V CDR1 and CDR2: SGHDT, YYEEEE. In DNA form, the CDR3 reads TGTGCCAGCAGCTTTGTCGCTTCCAAAAACATTCAGTACTTC. Protein sequence: CASSFVASKNIQYF.

The V and J genes are TRBV6-5 and TRBJ2-1; D assignment may be TRBD1 or TRBD2 (5 bases each). Germline V lookup: CDR1 MNHEY, CDR2 SVGAGI. The CDR3 spans 15 residues. V lost 6 bases to trimming and J lost 2 bases, with 14 bases between them. The CDR3 DNA reads as TGTGCCAGCAGCGAGGGGTTCCTTCCCTACAATGAGCAGTTCTTC. It codes for CASSEGFLPYNEQFF.

The chain combines TRBV5-1 with TRBJ1-1; D is unclear. V lost 0 bases, J lost 2 bases, and 5 bases lay in between. The germline gives CDR1 SGHRS, CDR2 YFSETQ. The CDR3 contains 13 residues. In DNA, the CDR3 is TGCGCCAGCAGCTTGGACAGAAACACTGAAGCTTTCTTT. Protein sequence: CASSLDRNTEAFF.

This clone appeared a single time. Written as DNA, the CDR3 is TGTGCCAGTAGTATTTCTGGGACAGGGAACTATGGCTACACCTTC. Translation gives CASSISGTGNYGYTF. The chain recombines TRBV19 with TRBJ1-2; TRBD1 matches at 9 bases. CDR3 length: 15 amino acids. J was trimmed by 2 bases and V by 3 bases; bases with no gene match: 4. Germline V gene lookup returns CDR1 LNHDA and CDR2 SQIVND (reference sequence).

This CDR3 reads CASSGLGGGTGSTEAFF. As DNA, the CDR3 is TGTGCCAGTAGTGGACTCGGGGGCGGTACAGGGAGCACTGAAGCTTTCTTT. The chain is built from TRBV19 and TRBJ1-1, with D perhaps TRBD1 (6 bases). The CDR3 consists of 17 residues. Germline-derived CDR1 and CDR2 are LNHDA and SQIVND (reference sequence). The germline V and J ends were trimmed by 5 bases and 4 bases, with 23 bases remaining between them.

This clone was detected once. The chain has TRBV9 and TRBJ2-3; D unclear. This CDR3 region has 15 residues. Trimming left V 1 base short and J 0 bases short, with 9 bases between. Germline lookup yields CDR1 SGDLS and CDR2 YYNGEE. The CDR3 here is CASSVISSSTDTQYF. The CDR3 coding sequence is TGTGCCAGCAGCGTAATCTCGTCTAGCACAGATACGCAGTATTTT.

The gene calls are TRBV19 and TRBJ2-5; 7 bases align to TRBD2. This CDR3 is built from 11 residues. The V segment lost 7 bases and the J segment 6 bases; nucleotides outside the gene matches: 2. CDR1 and CDR2 (germline): LNHDA, SQIVND (reference sequence). CDR3 coding DNA: TGTGCCAGTATGGGAGGGAAGACCCAGTACTTC. Its translation is CASMGGKTQYF. Full variable domain (rest looked up from reference TRBV19 and TRBJ2-5): DGGITQSPKYLFRKEGQNVTLSCEQNLNHDAMYWYRQDPGQGLRLIYYSQIVNDFQKGDIAEGYSVSREKKESFPLTVTSAQKNPTAFYLCASMGGKTQYFGPGTRLLVL.

The chain combines TRBV19 with TRBJ1-1; D is unclear. The CDR3 runs to 13 residues. Per germline, CDR1 LNHDA and CDR2 SQIVND (reference sequence). The ends were cut back, 5 bases at V and 1 base at J, with 8 bases in the middle. This CDR3 is CASSLRENTEAFF. The CDR3 DNA reads TGTGCCAGTAGTCTCCGGGAGAACACTGAAGCTTTCTTT.